This T cell receptor beta chain was sequenced in a study of blood T cell repertoires in COVID-19. This clone was seen a few times. Using immunoSEQ multiplex PCR, the repertoire was profiled, and TCRdb retains in-frame clones only, with some absent. Altogether about 200,000 clones are present, around 90% being singletons, with the ten largest covering approximately 8.1%. Germline loops: CDR1 MNHNS, CDR2 SASEGT. Deletions cut 2 bases from V and 8 bases from J, with 12 bases between. The CDR3 is 13 amino acids. The TCR sequence derives from a woman in her late teens or twenties who had recovered from COVID-19. Sequencing was carried out using PBMCs or T cells enriched from blood (not recorded which). The chain links TRBV6-1 to TRBJ1-1; maybe TRBD1 (5 bases). CDR3 sequence (DNA): TGTGCCAGCAGTGAATCGGGGGGTCGAGAAGCTTTCTTT. Its protein product is CASSESGGREAFF.